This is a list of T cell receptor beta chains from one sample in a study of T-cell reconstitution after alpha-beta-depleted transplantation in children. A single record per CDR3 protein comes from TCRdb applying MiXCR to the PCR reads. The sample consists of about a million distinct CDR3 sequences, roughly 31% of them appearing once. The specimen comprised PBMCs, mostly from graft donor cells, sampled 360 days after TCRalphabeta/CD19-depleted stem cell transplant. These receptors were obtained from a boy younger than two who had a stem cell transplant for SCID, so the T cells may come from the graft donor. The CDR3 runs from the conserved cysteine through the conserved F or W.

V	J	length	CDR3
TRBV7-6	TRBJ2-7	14	CASSLADKAYEQYF
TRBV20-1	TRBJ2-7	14	CSASRPGPHYEQYF
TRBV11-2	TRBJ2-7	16	CASSLDSGGSSYEQYF
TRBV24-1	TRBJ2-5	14	CATSDTGRQETQYF
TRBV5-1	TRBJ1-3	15	CASSPDSNSGNTIYF
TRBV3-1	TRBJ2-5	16	CASSQTRTGGRETQYF
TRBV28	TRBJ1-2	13	CASSPSRILGLAF
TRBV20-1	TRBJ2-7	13	CSAGGDRAYEQYF
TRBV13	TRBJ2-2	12	CASSFSDGELFF
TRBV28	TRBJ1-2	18	CASSSIWTGEGSNYGYTF
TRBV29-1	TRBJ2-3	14	CSVDSGASTDTQYF
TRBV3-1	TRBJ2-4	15	CASSHSEVAKNIQYF
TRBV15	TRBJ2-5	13	CATSRTGEETQYF
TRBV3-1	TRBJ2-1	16	CASSQFPGGPYNEQFF
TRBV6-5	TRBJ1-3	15	CASSSLPSSGNTIYF
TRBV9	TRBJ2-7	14	CASSVGESQGEQYF
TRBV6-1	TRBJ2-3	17	CASSHGLAGGHPDTQYF
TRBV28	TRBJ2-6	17	CASSLRGLYSGANVLTF
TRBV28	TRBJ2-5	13	CASVSSPQETQYF
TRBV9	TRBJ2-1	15	CASSVEPGTYNEQFF
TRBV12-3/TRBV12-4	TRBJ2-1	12	CASSFLPFEQFF
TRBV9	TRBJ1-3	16	CASSETGPRSGNTIYF
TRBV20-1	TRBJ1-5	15	CSATTVGGGNQPQHF
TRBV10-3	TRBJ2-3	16	CAISRGQGETTDTQYF
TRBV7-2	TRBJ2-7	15	CASSSSAPDYYEQYF
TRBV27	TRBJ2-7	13	CASSSLLRYEQYF
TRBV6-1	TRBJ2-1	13	CASSQTSLNEQFF
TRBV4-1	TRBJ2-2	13	CASSHGGPGELFF
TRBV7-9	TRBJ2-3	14	CASSARDNTDTQYF
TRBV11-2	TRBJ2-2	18	CASSPRTGIHANTGELFF
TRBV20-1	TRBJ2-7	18	CSAPTGRVLALGHYEQYF
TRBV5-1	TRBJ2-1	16	CASSLGVALSYNEQFF
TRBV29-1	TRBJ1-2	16	CSVSSVLREASYGYTF
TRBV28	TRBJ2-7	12	CASSHRGYEQYF
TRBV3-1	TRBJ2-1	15	CASSQGLAGNNEQFF
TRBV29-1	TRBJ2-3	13	CSYLRGMTDTQYF
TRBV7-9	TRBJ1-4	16	CASRLDGRATNEKLFF
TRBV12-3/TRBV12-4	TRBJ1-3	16	CASSLAGQHTGNTIYF
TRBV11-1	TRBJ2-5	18	CASSLGMLDVLWYETQYF
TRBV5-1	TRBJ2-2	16	CASSPWRGIDTGELFF
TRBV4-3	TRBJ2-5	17	CASSQDPYRGVQETQYF
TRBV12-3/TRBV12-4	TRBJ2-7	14	CASSTQGTGIEQYF
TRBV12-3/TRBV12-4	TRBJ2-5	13	CASRPEWKETQYF
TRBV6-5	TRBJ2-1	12	CASSSLAGEQFF
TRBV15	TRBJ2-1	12	CATSRDSGEQFF
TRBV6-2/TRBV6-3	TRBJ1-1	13	CASNPWGGGQAFF
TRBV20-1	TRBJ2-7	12	CSAYSPLYEQYF